This paragraph covers one TCR beta chain sequence. The target antigen is unknown. Given a much more abundant clone one base away, this may be a read error. The CDR3 length is 17 residues. Germline V CDR1 and CDR2: MNHEY, SVGEGT. These data originate in a study of T cells in Graves' hyperthyroidism and ophthalmopathy. The study, taken as a whole, reports: By a 13 V-J model, ophthalmopathy was set apart from stable hyperthyroidism.

Those with hyperthyroidism were 18 to 65 years old, newly diagnosed, and ill for under 2 months. The blood was taken when hyperthyroidism was first diagnosed, before any ophthalmopathy symptoms showed up. The source material, RNA transcripts, was used to amplify TCR beta CDR3 regions. Initially, a first-round RT-PCR of the TCR CDR3 employed the HTBI primer set. TCRdb reprocessed the multiplex PCR reads via MiXCR and lists one record per CDR3 protein. The data hold around 300,000 distinct CDR3 sequences, with more than 10% observed a single time. The sample was blood. This receptor was identified in a young woman with Graves' hyperthyroidism that later progressed to Graves' ophthalmopathy. The J gene is TRBJ2-2, the V gene TRBV6-2 or TRBV6-3; D possibly corresponds to TRBD2 (5 bases). The CDR3 DNA reads as TGTGCCAGCAGCCGGGGAAGTCCCGGGTTTAGGACCGGGGAGCTGCTTTTT. As protein: CASSRGSPGFRTGELLF.